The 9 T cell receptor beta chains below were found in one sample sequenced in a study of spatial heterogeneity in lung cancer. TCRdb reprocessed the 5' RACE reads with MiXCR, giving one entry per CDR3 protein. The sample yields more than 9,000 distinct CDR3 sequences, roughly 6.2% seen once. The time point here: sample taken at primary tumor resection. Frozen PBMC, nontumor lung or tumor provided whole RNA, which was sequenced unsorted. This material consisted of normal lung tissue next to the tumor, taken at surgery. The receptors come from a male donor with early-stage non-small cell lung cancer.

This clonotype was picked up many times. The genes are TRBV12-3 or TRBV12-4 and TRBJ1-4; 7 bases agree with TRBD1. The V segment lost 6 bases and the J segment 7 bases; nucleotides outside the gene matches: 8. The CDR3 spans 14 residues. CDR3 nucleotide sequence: TGTGCCAGCAGAGCCGACAGGGTCGGTGAAAAACTGTTTTTT. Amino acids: CASRADRVGEKLFF.

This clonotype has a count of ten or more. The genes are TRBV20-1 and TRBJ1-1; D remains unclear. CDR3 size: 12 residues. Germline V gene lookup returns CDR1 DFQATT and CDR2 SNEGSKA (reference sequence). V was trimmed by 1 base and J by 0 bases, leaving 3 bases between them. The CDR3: CSARVMNTEAFF. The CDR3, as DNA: TGCAGTGCTAGAGTTATGAACACTGAAGCTTTCTTT.

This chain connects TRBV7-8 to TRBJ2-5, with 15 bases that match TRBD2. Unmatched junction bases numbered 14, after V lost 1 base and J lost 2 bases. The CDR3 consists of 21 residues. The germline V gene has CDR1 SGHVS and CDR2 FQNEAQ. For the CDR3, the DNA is TGTGCCAGCAGCTTAGGTGCCTTTTTAAGAGGACTAGCGGGAGGGCAAGAGACCCAGTACTTC. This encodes CASSLGAFLRGLAGGQETQYF.

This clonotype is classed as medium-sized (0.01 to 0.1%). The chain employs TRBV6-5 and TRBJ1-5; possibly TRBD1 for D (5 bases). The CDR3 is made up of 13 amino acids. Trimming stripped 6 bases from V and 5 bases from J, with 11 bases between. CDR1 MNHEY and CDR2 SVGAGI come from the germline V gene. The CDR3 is CASRSQVDQPQHF. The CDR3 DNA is TGTGCCAGCAGATCACAGGTAGATCAGCCCCAGCATTTT.

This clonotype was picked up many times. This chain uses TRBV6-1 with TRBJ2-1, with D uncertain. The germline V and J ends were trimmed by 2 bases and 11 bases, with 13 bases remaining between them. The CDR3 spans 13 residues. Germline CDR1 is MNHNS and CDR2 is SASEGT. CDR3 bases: TGTGCCAGCAGTGAATTTTTTAGGACCCAGCAGTTCTTC. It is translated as CASSEFFRTQQFF.

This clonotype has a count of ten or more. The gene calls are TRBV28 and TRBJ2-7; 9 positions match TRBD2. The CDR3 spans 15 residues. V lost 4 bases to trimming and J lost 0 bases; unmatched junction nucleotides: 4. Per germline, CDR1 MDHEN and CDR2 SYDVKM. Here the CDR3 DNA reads TGTGCCAGCAGTTCAATTAGCGGGAGCTCCTACGAGCAGTACTTC. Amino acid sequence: CASSSISGSSYEQYF.

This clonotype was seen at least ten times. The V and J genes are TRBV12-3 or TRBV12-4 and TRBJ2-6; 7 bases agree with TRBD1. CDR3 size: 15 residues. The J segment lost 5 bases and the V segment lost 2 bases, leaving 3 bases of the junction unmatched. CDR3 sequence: CASSLPGGRANVLTF. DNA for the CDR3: TGTGCCAGCAGTTTACCAGGGGGTAGGGCCAACGTCCTGACTTTC.

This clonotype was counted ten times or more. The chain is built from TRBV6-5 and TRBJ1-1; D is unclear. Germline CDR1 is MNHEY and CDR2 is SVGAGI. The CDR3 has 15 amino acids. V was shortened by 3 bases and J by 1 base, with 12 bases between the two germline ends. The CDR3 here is CASSYLAGRNTEAFF. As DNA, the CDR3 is TGTGCCAGCAGTTATCTGGCAGGTAGGAACACTGAAGCTTTCTTT.

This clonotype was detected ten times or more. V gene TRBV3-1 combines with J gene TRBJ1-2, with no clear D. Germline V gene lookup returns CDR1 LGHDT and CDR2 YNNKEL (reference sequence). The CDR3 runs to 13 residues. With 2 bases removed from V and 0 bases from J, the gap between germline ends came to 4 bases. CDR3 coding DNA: TGTGCCAGCAGCCAAACAGCTAACTATGGCTACACCTTC. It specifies CASSQTANYGYTF.